What follows are 15 T cell receptor beta chains derived from one specimen sequenced in a study of T cell changes during pregnancy in multiple sclerosis. Clones were read by immunoSEQ multiplex PCR, and TCRdb kept only the in-frame ones, dropping some. The table shows approximately 41,000 clones, with approximately 92% occurring only once. The sample in question was CD4+ T cells from peripheral blood mononuclear cells, obtained in the first trimester of pregnancy. These receptors all come from a female donor with multiple sclerosis, enrolled in a pregnancy study.

V usage is TRBV29-1 and J usage is TRBJ2-5, with TRBD2 matching over 8 bases. This CDR3 spans 13 amino acids. Trimming removed 2 bases from V and 5 bases from J; junction bases left unmatched: 4. Germline CDR1 reads SQVTM; CDR2 reads ANQGSEA. In DNA form, the CDR3 reads TGCAGCGTTGAAAGCGGGAGCCACGAGACCCAGTACTTC. It specifies CSVESGSHETQYF.

The V gene is TRBV7-2, the J gene TRBJ2-1; a possible D gene is TRBD2 (6 bases). Germline V gene data show CDR1 as SGHTA and CDR2 as FQGNSA. The CDR3 has 12 residues. V lost 1 base and J 8 bases, leaving 6 bases between the germline ends. The CDR3 sequence: CASSLGEDEQFF. The CDR3 DNA sequence: TGTGCCAGCAGCTTAGGGGAGGATGAGCAGTTCTTC.

The V call is TRBV2, the J call TRBJ2-1, with 8 bases fitting TRBD2. Unmatched junction bases numbered 9, after V lost 9 bases and J lost 2 bases. The CDR3 has 15 amino acids. The germline gives CDR1 SNHLY, CDR2 FYNNEI. CDR3 nucleotide sequence: TGTGCCAGTGCGCGCATAGCGGGGACCTACAATGAGCAGTTCTTC. This encodes CASARIAGTYNEQFF.

The chain is built from TRBV6-5 and TRBJ2-7; 12 nucleotides match TRBD1. This CDR3 comprises 15 residues. Germline values: CDR1 MNHEY, CDR2 SVGAGI. Trimming took 5 bases from V and 6 from J; bases not matched to a gene: 8. In DNA form, the CDR3 reads TGTGCCAGCAGTAGGGGACAGGGGGCAAGTAGCGAGCAGTACTTC. It specifies CASSRGQGASSEQYF.

V is TRBV6-1 and J is TRBJ2-7; D is possibly TRBD1 (5 bases). V lost 5 bases and J 3 bases, leaving 11 bases between the germline ends. This CDR3 is built from 13 residues. Germline V gives CDR1 MNHNS, CDR2 SASEGT. As DNA, the CDR3 is TGTGCCAGCAGTCGCGCAGACAGCTACGAGCAGTACTTC. Translation gives CASSRADSYEQYF.

This clone showed up just a few times. The rearrangement uses TRBV12-5 and TRBJ2-2; tentative D call: TRBD2 (6 bases). The germline gives CDR1 LGHNT, CDR2 FRNRAP. The CDR3 contains 15 residues. V was cut by 2 bases and J by 3 bases, with 10 bases left in between. CDR3 nucleotides: TGTGCTAGTGGTTTGCGGGGGACGGACACCGGGGAGCTGTTTTTT. It encodes CASGLRGTDTGELFF.

V usage is TRBV19 and J usage is TRBJ2-3; TRBD2 aligns across 8 bases. Germline values: CDR1 LNHDA, CDR2 SQIVND (reference sequence). Trimming took 5 bases from V and 3 from J; bases not matched to a gene: 7. The CDR3 is made up of 15 amino acids. The CDR3 sequence: CASSPLAGRTDTQYF. CDR3 DNA: TGTGCCAGTAGTCCCCTAGCGGGTAGAACAGATACGCAGTATTTT.

The chain joins TRBV7-2 to TRBJ2-1; TRBD2 aligns across 13 bases. J gave up 0 bases and V 5 bases, and 10 bases lay outside the gene matches. The CDR3 length is 19 residues. Germline lookup yields CDR1 SGHTA and CDR2 FQGNSA. CDR3 sequence reads: CASSPLGLAGVSSYNEQFF. The CDR3 DNA is TGTGCCAGCAGCCCTCTTGGACTAGCGGGAGTGAGCTCCTACAATGAGCAGTTCTTC.

The chain is built from TRBV9 and TRBJ2-1; 10 positions agree with TRBD2. Per the germline V gene, CDR1 is SGDLS and CDR2 is YYNGEE. CDR3 length: 15 amino acids. J lost 9 bases, V lost 0 bases, and 6 bases had no gene match. CDR3 region: CASSVASSGSAEQFF. CDR3 nucleotide sequence: TGTGCCAGCAGCGTAGCGTCTAGCGGGAGTGCTGAGCAGTTCTTC.

The CDR3 region has the DNA TGTGCCAGCAGCAAAATCGGCGGCTACGAGCAGTACTTC. Its translation: CASSKIGGYEQYF. The V gene is TRBV21-1, the J gene TRBJ2-7; the D call of TRBD2 is as the table states it, not checked on the DNA. TRBV21-1 has pseudogene status. The CDR3 is 13 residues long.

Only one count was recorded for this clone. The V gene is TRBV6-5, the J gene TRBJ2-7, with 8 positions matching TRBD1. The CDR3 runs to 15 residues. The ends lost 7 bases at V and 0 bases at J; junction bases unmatched: 8. CDR1 and CDR2 (germline): MNHEY, SVGAGI. CDR3 protein: CASIRTGGSSYEQYF. DNA of the CDR3: TGTGCCAGCATCCGTACAGGGGGGAGCTCCTACGAGCAGTACTTC.

V and J are TRBV11-3 and TRBJ2-2; D call uncertain. This CDR3 is built from 13 residues. The V gene's germline CDR1 is SGHNT and CDR2 YENEEA. Trimming removed 0 bases from V and 6 bases from J, with 5 bases in between. The CDR3 nucleotides read TGTGCCAGCAGCTTAGACCGAGCCGGGGAGCTGTTTTTT. This sequence encodes CASSLDRAGELFF.

This chain uses TRBV5-4 with TRBJ2-7; 9 bases align to TRBD1. With V trimmed by 4 bases and J by 4 bases, 9 bases remained unmatched. The germline gives CDR1 SGHNT, CDR2 YYREEE (reference sequence). The length of the CDR3 is 15 residues. The CDR3 spells CASSTGQGIEYEQYF. For the CDR3, the DNA is TGTGCCAGCAGCACCGGACAGGGGATAGAATACGAGCAGTACTTC. Complete variable domain (other parts from reference TRBV5-4 and TRBJ2-7): ETGVTQSPTHLIKTRGQQVTLRCSSQSGHNTVSWYQQALGQGPQFIFQYYREEENGRGNFPPRFSGLQFPNYSSELNVNALELDDSALYLCASSTGQGIEYEQYFGPGTRLTVT.

J is TRBJ2-7 and V is TRBV1; TRBD2 is taken as the D call from the table, unchecked against the DNA. TRBV1 is listed as a pseudogene. The CDR3 is 17 residues long. The CDR3 region has the DNA TGCACCAGCAGCCAAGATCGTCGGGGGGTAAACACCTACGAGCAGTACTTC. Amino acid sequence: CTSSQDRRGVNTYEQYF.

The CDR3 bases are TGTGCCAGCAGTTCCGGGACAGCCAATCAGCCCCAGCATTTT. It yields the protein CASSSGTANQPQHF. The chain combines TRBV27 with TRBJ1-5; the match to TRBD1 covers 7 bases. V lost 4 bases and J lost 3; bases outside the gene matches: 3. CDR3 length: 14 residues. The germline gives CDR1 MNHEY, CDR2 SMNVEV (reference sequence).